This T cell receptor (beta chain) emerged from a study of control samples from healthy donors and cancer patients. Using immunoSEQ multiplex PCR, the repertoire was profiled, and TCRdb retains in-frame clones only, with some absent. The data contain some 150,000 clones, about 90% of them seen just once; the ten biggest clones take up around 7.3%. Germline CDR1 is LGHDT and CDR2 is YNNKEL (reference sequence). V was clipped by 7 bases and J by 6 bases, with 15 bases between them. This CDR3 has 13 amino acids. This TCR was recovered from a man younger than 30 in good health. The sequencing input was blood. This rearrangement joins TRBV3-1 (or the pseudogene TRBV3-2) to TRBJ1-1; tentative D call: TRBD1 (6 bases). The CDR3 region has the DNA TGTGCCAGCACCACATTCACAGGGTCTGAAGCTTTCTTT. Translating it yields CASTTFTGSEAFF.